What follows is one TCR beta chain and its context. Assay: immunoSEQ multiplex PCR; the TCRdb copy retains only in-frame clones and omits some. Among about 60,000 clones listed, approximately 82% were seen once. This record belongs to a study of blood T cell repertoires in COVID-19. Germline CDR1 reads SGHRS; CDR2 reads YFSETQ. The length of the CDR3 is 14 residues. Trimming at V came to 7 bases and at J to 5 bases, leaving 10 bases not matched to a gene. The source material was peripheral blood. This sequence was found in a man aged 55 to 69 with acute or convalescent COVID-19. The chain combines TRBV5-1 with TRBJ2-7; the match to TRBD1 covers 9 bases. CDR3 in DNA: TGCGCCAGCTCCCCGGGGACAGGGTGGGACGAGCAGTACTTC. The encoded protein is CASSPGTGWDEQYF. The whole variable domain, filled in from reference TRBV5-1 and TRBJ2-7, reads KAGVTQTPRYLIKTRGQQVTLSCSPISGHRSVSWYQQTPGQGLQFLFEYFSETQRNKGNFPGRFSGRQFSNSRSEMNVSTLELGDSALYLCASSPGTGWDEQYFGPGTRLTVT.